Sequencing of this TCR beta chain was carried out in a study of blood T cell repertoires in COVID-19. The assay was immunoSEQ multiplex PCR, and TCRdb's table has in-frame clones only and misses some. Of approximately 150,000 clones listed, around 86% are singletons. This CDR3 region has 15 residues. The V and J ends lost 2 bases and 4 bases, in that order; junction bases with no gene match: 5. Germline V gives CDR1 MGHRA, CDR2 YSYEKL. This clone was counted once. The sequencing input was PBMCs or T cells enriched from blood (not recorded which). The rearrangement uses TRBV4-1 and TRBJ2-1, with 7 bases that match TRBD2. This TCR derives from a man aged 55 to 70 who had recovered from COVID-19. The CDR3 spells CASSQNLAAYNEQFF. Written as DNA, the CDR3 is TGCGCCAGCAGCCAAAACCTAGCGGCTTACAATGAGCAGTTCTTC.